This T cell receptor beta chain emerged from a study of blood T cell repertoires in COVID-19. For the study at large: The United States, Italy and Spain were the sources of the acute and convalescent COVID-19 samples. From T cells, B-cell-depleted T cells, or PBMCs came the material, which was cDNA or gDNA.

Original methodology: From reference gene primer amplification, estimates of nucleated cell counts were derived. Profiled with immunoSEQ multiplex PCR; TCRdb holds only in-frame clones, not every one. Clone size and the V and J calls come from that table; the DNA yielded D and trimming. The data show 200,000 to 300,000 clones, with more than 65% seen just once and 7.5% to 9% held by the top ten. The sequence was obtained from a woman aged 80 or over with acute or convalescent COVID-19. Sequenced material: peripheral blood.

Written as DNA, the CDR3 is TGCGCCAGCAGCCAAGAAGTAGCGGGGGGTTTGGGAGAGCAGTACTTC. Its protein is CASSQEVAGGLGEQYF. The chain combines TRBV4-1 with TRBJ2-7, with TRBD2 matching 10 bases. CDR3 length: 16 amino acids. Germline CDR1 MGHRA, CDR2 YSYEKL. Germline trimming cut 0 bases from V and 7 bases from J; bases unmatched to any gene: 9.